The sequence of this T cell receptor (beta chain) was determined in a study of neurological immune-mediated disorders. This clonotype came up many times. Trimming removed 3 bases from V and 4 bases from J, with 13 bases in between. The CDR3 is 14 amino acids. CDR1 and CDR2 from the germline V gene are SGHKS and YYEKEE (reference sequence). Volunteers attending a blood bank in Maryland, USA, served as healthy controls. Via MiXCR, TCRdb re-called the 5' RACE reads, giving one row per CDR3 protein. The sample shows 75,000 to 90,000 distinct CDR3 sequences, approximately 10% of them seen only once. The material sequenced was PBMCs. This chain connects TRBV5-5 to TRBJ1-1; D call uncertain. This sequence was found in a man aged 40-55 years in good health. Here the CDR3 reads CASSSVGRATEAFF. The CDR3 nucleotides read TGTGCCAGCAGCTCCGTGGGCCGCGCCACTGAAGCTTTCTTT.